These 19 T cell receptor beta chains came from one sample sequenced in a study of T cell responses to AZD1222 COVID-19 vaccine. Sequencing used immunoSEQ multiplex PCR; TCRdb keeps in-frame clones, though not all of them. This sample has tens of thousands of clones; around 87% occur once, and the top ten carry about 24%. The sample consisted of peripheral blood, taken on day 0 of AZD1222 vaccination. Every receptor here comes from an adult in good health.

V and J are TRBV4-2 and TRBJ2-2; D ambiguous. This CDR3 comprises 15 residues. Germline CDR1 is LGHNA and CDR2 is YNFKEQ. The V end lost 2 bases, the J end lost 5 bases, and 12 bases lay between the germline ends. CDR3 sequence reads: CASSQQSQVTGELFF. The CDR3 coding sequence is TGTGCCAGCAGCCAACAATCTCAGGTTACCGGGGAGCTGTTTTTT.

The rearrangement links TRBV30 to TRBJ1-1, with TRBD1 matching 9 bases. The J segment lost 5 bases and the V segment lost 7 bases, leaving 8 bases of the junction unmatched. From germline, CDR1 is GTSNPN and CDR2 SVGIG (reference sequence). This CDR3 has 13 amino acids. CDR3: CASATGGGTEAFF. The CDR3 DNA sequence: TGTGCCTCCGCGACAGGGGGGGGGACTGAAGCTTTCTTT.

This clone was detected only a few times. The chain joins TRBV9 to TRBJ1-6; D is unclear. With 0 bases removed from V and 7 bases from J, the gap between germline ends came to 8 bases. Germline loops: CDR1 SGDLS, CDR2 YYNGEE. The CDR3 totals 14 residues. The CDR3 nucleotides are TGTGCCAGCAGCGTAGAGCTGGGGAATTCACCCCTCCACTTT. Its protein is CASSVELGNSPLHF.

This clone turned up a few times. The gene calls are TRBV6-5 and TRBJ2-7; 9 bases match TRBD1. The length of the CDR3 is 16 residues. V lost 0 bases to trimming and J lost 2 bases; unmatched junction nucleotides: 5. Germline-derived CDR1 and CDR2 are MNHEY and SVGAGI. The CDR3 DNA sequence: TGTGCCAGCAGTTACTCCCTGACAGGGGGTCCCTACGAGCAGTACTTC. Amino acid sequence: CASSYSLTGGPYEQYF.

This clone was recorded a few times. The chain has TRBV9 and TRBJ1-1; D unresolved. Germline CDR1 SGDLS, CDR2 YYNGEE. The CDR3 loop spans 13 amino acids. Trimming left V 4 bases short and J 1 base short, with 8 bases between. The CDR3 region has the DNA TGTGCCAGCAGCAGAGACCAGAACACTGAAGCTTTCTTT. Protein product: CASSRDQNTEAFF.

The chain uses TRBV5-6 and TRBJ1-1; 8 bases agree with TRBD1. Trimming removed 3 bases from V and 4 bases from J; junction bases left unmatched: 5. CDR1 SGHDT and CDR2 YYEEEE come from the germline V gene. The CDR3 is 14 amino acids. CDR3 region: CASSYMDRATEAFF. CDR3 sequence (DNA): TGTGCCAGCAGCTACATGGACAGGGCCACTGAAGCTTTCTTT.

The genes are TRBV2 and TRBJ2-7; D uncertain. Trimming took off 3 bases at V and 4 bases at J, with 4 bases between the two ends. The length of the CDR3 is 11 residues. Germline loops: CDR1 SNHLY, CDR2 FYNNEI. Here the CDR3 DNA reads TGTGCCAGCAGTGAGGAGTACGAGCAGTACTTC. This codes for CASSEEYEQYF.

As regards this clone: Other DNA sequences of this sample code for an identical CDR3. The chain's CDR3 is CSVEDLAGGRNEQFF. Here the CDR3 DNA reads TGCAGCGTTGAAGATTTGGCGGGGGGGCGGAATGAGCAGTTCTTC. The chain couples TRBV29-1 to TRBJ2-1, with TRBD2 matching over 9 bases. The CDR3 is 15 amino acids. Unmatched junction bases numbered 7, after V lost 0 bases and J lost 7 bases. CDR1 is SQVTM and CDR2 is ANQGSEA in the germline V gene.

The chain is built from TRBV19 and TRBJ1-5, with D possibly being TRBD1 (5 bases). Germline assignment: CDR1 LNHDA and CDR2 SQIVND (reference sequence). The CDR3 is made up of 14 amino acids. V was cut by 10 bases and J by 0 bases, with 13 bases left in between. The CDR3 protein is CATPGRYSNQPQHF. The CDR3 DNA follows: TGTGCCACTCCGGGACGGTATAGCAATCAGCCCCAGCATTTT.

CDR3 nucleotide sequence: TGTGCCAGCAGCTTGGGGGGGGGCTGGAACTCACCCCTCCACTTT. Amino acid sequence: CASSLGGGWNSPLHF. The rearrangement links TRBV5-4 to TRBJ1-6; D perhaps matches TRBD1 (6 bases). Deletions cut 0 bases from V and 10 bases from J, with 14 bases between. Germline CDR1 SGHNT, CDR2 YYREEE (reference sequence). This CDR3 contains 15 residues.

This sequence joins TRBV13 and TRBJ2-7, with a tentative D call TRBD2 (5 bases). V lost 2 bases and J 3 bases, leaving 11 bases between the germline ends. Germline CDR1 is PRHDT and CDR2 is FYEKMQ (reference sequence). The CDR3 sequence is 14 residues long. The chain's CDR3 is CASSLRGRIYEQYF. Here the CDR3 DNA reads TGTGCCAGCAGCTTAAGAGGGCGAATCTACGAGCAGTACTTC.

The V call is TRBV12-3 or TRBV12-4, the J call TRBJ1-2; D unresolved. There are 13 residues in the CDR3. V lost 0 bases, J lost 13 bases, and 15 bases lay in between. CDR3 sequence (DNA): TGTGCCAGCAGTTTAGCGCAGTGGGATCCACCCACCTTC. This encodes CASSLAQWDPPTF.

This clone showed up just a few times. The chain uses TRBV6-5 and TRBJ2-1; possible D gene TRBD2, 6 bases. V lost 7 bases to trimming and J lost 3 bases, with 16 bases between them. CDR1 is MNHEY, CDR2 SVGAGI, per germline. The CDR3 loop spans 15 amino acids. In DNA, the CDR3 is TGTGCCAGCAATCTGGGCGTGGGGGGCTACAATGAGCAGTTCTTC. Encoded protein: CASNLGVGGYNEQFF.

CDR3 amino acids: CASSHTGGSGYEKLFF. DNA for the CDR3: TGTGCCAGCAGCCACACAGGGGGCTCAGGTTATGAAAAACTGTTTTTT. The chain carries TRBV5-4 and TRBJ1-4; 9 bases align to TRBD1. J gave up 6 bases and V 4 bases, and 10 bases lay outside the gene matches. Germline V gene sequence: CDR1 SGHNT, CDR2 YYREEE (reference sequence). The CDR3 consists of 16 residues. Full variable domain (missing parts from reference TRBV5-4 and TRBJ1-4): ETGVTQSPTHLIKTRGQQVTLRCSSQSGHNTVSWYQQALGQGPQFIFQYYREEENGRGNFPPRFSGLQFPNYSSELNVNALELDDSALYLCASSHTGGSGYEKLFFGSGTQLSVL.

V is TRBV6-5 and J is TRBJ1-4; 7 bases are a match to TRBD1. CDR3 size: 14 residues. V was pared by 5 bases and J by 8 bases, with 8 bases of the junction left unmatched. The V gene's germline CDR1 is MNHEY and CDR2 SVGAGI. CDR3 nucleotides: TGTGCCAGCAGTACAGTGGACAGGTCGGAAAAACTGTTTTTT. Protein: CASSTVDRSEKLFF.

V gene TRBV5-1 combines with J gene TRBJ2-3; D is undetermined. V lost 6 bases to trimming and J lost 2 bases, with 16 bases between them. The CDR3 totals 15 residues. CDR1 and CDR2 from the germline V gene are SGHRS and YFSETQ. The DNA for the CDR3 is TGCGCCAGCACCCCAATCGGGCTCATCACAGATACGCAGTATTTT. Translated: CASTPIGLITDTQYF.

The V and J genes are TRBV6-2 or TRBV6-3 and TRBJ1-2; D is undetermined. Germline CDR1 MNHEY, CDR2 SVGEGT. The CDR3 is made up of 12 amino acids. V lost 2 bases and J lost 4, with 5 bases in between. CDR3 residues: CASSYGSYGYTF. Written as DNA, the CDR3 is TGTGCCAGCAGTTACGGCAGCTATGGCTACACCTTC.

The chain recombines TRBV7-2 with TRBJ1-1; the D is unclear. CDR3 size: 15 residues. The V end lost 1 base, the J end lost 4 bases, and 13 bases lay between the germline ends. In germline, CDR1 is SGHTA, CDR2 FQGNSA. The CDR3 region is CASSLDINRITEAFF. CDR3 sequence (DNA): TGTGCCAGCAGCTTAGACATTAATCGAATCACTGAAGCTTTCTTT.

The CDR3, as DNA: TGTGCCATCAGTGAGACAGGTTTTGGTAACACTGAAGCTTTCTTT. This encodes CAISETGFGNTEAFF. The V and J genes are TRBV10-3 and TRBJ1-1, with D possibly being TRBD1 (5 bases). Trimming took 2 bases from V and 2 from J, leaving 12 bases between them. This CDR3 region has 15 residues. The germline V gene encodes CDR1 ENHRY and CDR2 SYGVKD.